Each of the 19 T cell receptor beta chains below was sequenced from the same sample in a study of response to subunit inactivated influenza vaccine. TCRdb re-called the RT-PCR reads through MiXCR, storing one row per CDR3 protein. The sample yields about 700,000 distinct CDR3 sequences, approximately 15% seen once. Sequenced here: PBMCs from blood, sampled less than 15 days before vaccination. Source of these receptors: a man between 50 and 59 years old who received an inactivated influenza vaccine.

Many counts were recorded for this clonotype. The chain has TRBV20-1 and TRBJ2-2, with TRBD1 as a possible D gene (6 bases). CDR3 length equals 13 residues. V shed 6 bases and J shed 6 bases, with 14 bases lying between them. Germline V lookup: CDR1 DFQATT, CDR2 SNEGSKA (reference sequence). CDR3 sequence: CSAWAEGAGELFF. The CDR3 region has the DNA TGCAGTGCCTGGGCAGAGGGGGCCGGGGAGCTGTTTTTT.

This clonotype was seen at least ten times. The chain carries TRBV11-1 and TRBJ2-2; 9 bases line up with TRBD1. The V gene end was trimmed by 5 bases and the J gene end by 4 bases; junction bases not matched to a gene: 14. CDR3 length: 18 residues. Germline V gene data show CDR1 as SGHAT and CDR2 as FQDESV (reference sequence). Written as DNA, the CDR3 is TGTGCCAGCAGCACCCCCTTGAGGACAGGGGAGGTCACCGGGGAGCTGTTTTTT. Translating gives CASSTPLRTGEVTGELFF.

CDR3 in amino acids: CSARRSGFANANEQFF. The CDR3, as DNA: TGCAGTGCTAGAAGATCCGGATTCGCTAATGCCAATGAGCAGTTCTTC. The V call is TRBV20-1, the J call TRBJ2-1; no reliable D call. The CDR3 spans 16 residues. Germline assignment: CDR1 DFQATT and CDR2 SNEGSKA (reference sequence). Deletions cut 2 bases from V and 6 bases from J, with 20 bases between.

The sample holds a few counts of this clonotype. V is TRBV29-1 and J is TRBJ1-5; no clear D gene. This CDR3 has 13 residues. The germline CDR1 and CDR2 sequences are SQVTM and ANQGSEA. V was clipped by 4 bases and J by 0 bases, with 7 bases between them. The CDR3 reads CSVASNSNQPQHF. The CDR3 DNA follows: TGCAGCGTTGCGAGCAATAGCAATCAGCCCCAGCATTTT.

This clonotype was recorded a few times. The J gene is TRBJ2-2, the V gene TRBV5-1; possible D gene TRBD2, 6 bases. V dropped 4 bases and J dropped 6 bases, with 19 bases sitting between them. Germline CDR1 is SGHRS and CDR2 is YFSETQ. This CDR3 has 16 amino acids. The CDR3 coding sequence is TGCGCCAGCAGCCCCTTGGCGGGACTCGGGGCCGGGGAGCTGTTTTTT. Protein product: CASSPLAGLGAGELFF.

CDR3 bases: TGTGCCAGCCGGGGACAGGGGGCAGGTCAGCCCCAGCATTTT. This translates into CASRGQGAGQPQHF. The chain carries TRBV6-1 and TRBJ1-5; TRBD1 matches at 12 bases. The CDR3 covers 14 residues. Germline CDR1 reads MNHNS; CDR2 reads SASEGT. V lost 8 bases, J lost 6 bases, and 5 bases stayed unmatched.

This clonotype appeared a few times. The J gene is TRBJ1-4, the V gene TRBV12-3 or TRBV12-4; 9 positions agree with TRBD1. Germline trimming cut 3 bases from V and 0 bases from J; bases unmatched to any gene: 2. The CDR3 extends over 16 amino acids. The chain's CDR3 is CASSFGTGSTNEKLFF. CDR3 DNA sequence: TGTGCCAGCAGTTTCGGGACAGGGTCAACTAATGAAAAACTGTTTTTT.

This clonotype was seen a handful of times. The chain carries TRBV5-5 and TRBJ2-7; the D gene is possibly TRBD1 (6 bases). From germline, CDR1 is SGHKS and CDR2 YYEKEE (reference sequence). This CDR3 has 15 residues. The V end was cut by 1 base, the J end by 2 bases, with 13 bases between. The CDR3 sequence is CASSLQGSNTYEQYF. CDR3 in DNA: TGTGCCAGCAGCTTGCAGGGGAGTAATACCTACGAGCAGTACTTC.

The chain employs TRBV2 and TRBJ1-1; a weak D match, TRBD1 (5 bases). Germline V gene data show CDR1 as SNHLY and CDR2 as FYNNEI. The CDR3 consists of 16 residues. The ends were cut back, 6 bases at V and 2 bases at J, with 19 bases in the middle. The CDR3 region has the DNA TGTGCCAGCAGCCGGGACGCGGGTGGGAGAAACACTGAAGCTTTCTTT. Translation gives CASSRDAGGRNTEAFF. Complete variable domain (other parts from reference TRBV2 and TRBJ1-1): EPEVTQTPSHQVTQMGQEVILRCVPISNHLYFYWYRQILGQKVEFLVSFYNNEISEKSEIFDDQFSVERPDGSNFTLKIRSTKLEDSAMYFCASSRDAGGRNTEAFFGQGTRLTVV.

This sequence joins TRBV11-1 and TRBJ2-6; D ambiguous. Trimming stripped 5 bases from V and 0 bases from J, with 17 bases between. CDR3 length: 18 residues. Germline loops: CDR1 SGHAT, CDR2 FQDESV (reference sequence). CDR3 loop: CASSASIAYVSGANVLTF. In DNA form, the CDR3 reads TGTGCCAGCAGCGCATCAATAGCCTACGTCTCTGGGGCCAACGTCCTGACTTTC.

This clonotype was seen more than once but under ten times. The chain links TRBV4-2 to TRBJ2-7, with D perhaps given as TRBD1 or TRBD2 (6 bases each). Germline-derived CDR1 and CDR2 are LGHNA and YNFKEQ. This CDR3 has 15 amino acids. V was clipped by 0 bases and J by 2 bases, with 11 bases between them. CDR3 amino acids: CASSQEAEGAYEQYF. The CDR3 DNA reads as TGTGCCAGCAGCCAAGAAGCGGAGGGGGCCTACGAGCAGTACTTC.

There are a few counts of this clonotype. The chain employs TRBV4-2 and TRBJ2-3, with 12 positions matching TRBD2. The trim removed 0 bases at V and 2 bases at J, leaving 6 bases unmatched. The CDR3 loop spans 18 amino acids. The germline CDR1 and CDR2 sequences are LGHNA and YNFKEQ. Written as DNA, the CDR3 is TGTGCCAGCAGCCAAGAAACAGGACTAGCGGGATCCACAGATACGCAGTATTTT. It yields the protein CASSQETGLAGSTDTQYF.

As to this clonotype: Its ends do not fully match the called genes, so a read error is possible. The chain couples TRBV7-2 to TRBJ2-7; TRBD1 aligns across 8 bases. The CDR3 covers 14 residues. Germline CDR1 is SGHTA and CDR2 is FQGNSA. This CDR3 reads CASSPGQASDEQYF. CDR3 coding DNA: TGTGCCAGCAGCCCGGGACAGGCCTCCGACGAGCAGTACTTC.

This clonotype turned up a few times. The rearrangement joins TRBV6-1 to TRBJ1-2; weak D call: TRBD1 (6 bases). The CDR3 has 13 amino acids. Germline CDR1 MNHNS, CDR2 SASEGT. V lost 5 bases and J lost 4, with 11 bases in between. The CDR3 coding sequence is TGTGCCAGCAGTCGACAGGCGGGCTATGGCTACACCTTC. Translation: CASSRQAGYGYTF.

This clonotype was counted many times. This sequence joins TRBV20-1 and TRBJ2-5; a weak D match, TRBD2 (6 bases). The V end was cut by 3 bases, the J end by 5 bases, with 19 bases between. CDR3 length: 15 residues. The V gene's germline CDR1 is DFQATT and CDR2 SNEGSKA (reference sequence). CDR3 coding DNA: TGCAGTGCTAGGAATCTGGCGGGATCAGGCGAGACCCAGTACTTC. Residues: CSARNLAGSGETQYF.

The chain joins TRBV7-6 to TRBJ1-6; a weak D match, TRBD1 (5 bases). CDR3 length: 14 residues. Germline V gene lookup returns CDR1 SGHVS and CDR2 FNYEAQ. Trimming left V 6 bases short and J 8 bases short, with 14 bases between. The CDR3 bases are TGTGCCAGCAGGAGTGGGCAGGGCGATTCACCCCTCCACTTT. It specifies CASRSGQGDSPLHF.

This clonotype was seen a handful of times. This chain connects TRBV27 to TRBJ2-5, with 10 bases aligning to TRBD2. The CDR3 spans 16 residues. Losses at the gene ends were 2 bases for V and 5 bases for J; bases not matched to a gene: 8. Germline V CDR1 and CDR2: MNHEY, SMNVEV (reference sequence). The CDR3 spells CASSLEAGGLGETQYF. The CDR3 DNA reads TGTGCCAGCAGTTTAGAAGCGGGAGGGCTGGGGGAGACCCAGTACTTC.

This clonotype was found many times. The rearrangement joins TRBV5-1 to TRBJ2-5; TRBD1 matches 9 bases. Germline V gene sequence: CDR1 SGHRS, CDR2 YFSETQ. This CDR3 spans 14 amino acids. Trimming took 3 bases from V and 3 from J; bases not matched to a gene: 3. DNA of the CDR3: TGCGCCAGCAGCTCTTGGACAGGGGAAGAGACCCAGTACTTC. Protein product: CASSSWTGEETQYF.

This clonotype showed up just a few times. V and J are TRBV4-1 and TRBJ2-4, with 10 bases identical to TRBD2. The trim removed 2 bases at V and 0 bases at J, leaving 16 bases unmatched. The CDR3 loop spans 21 amino acids. CDR1 is MGHRA and CDR2 is YSYEKL in the germline V gene. CDR3 amino acids: CASSQTEILAGLLLAKNIQYF. The CDR3 DNA is TGCGCCAGCAGCCAAACAGAAATACTAGCGGGGCTACTCTTAGCCAAAAACATTCAGTACTTC.